The 8 T cell receptor beta chains listed next were all sequenced from one sample in a study of naive and memory T cell subsets. Findings and caveats of the study: Naive repertoires, especially CD8, held a few larger clonotypes, possibly memory cells re-expressing CD45RA.

These receptors are not linked to any known antigen. Two oligonucleotides, mixed equimolar, formed the beta constant-region primer covering TRBC1 and TRBC2. Ligated cDNA was amplified by four rounds of PCR with nested alpha and beta constant-region primers and SP2. MiXCR, applied by TCRdb to the UMI-ligation and nested PCR reads, yields one record per CDR3 protein. The sample has 150,000 or so distinct CDR3 sequences; approximately 22% are singletons. Sequenced sample: naive CD4+ T cells from blood. The source of these receptors is a human donor in good health.

At least ten counts were recorded for this clonotype. The gene calls are TRBV12-3 or TRBV12-4 and TRBJ2-7; 9 bases align to TRBD1. Trimming at V came to 4 bases and at J to 3 bases, leaving 7 bases not matched to a gene. CDR3 size: 15 residues. The CDR3 DNA reads TGTGCCAGCAGTTCTCAAGGGACAGGGAGCTACGAGCAGTACTTC. Translating gives CASSSQGTGSYEQYF.

The chain combines TRBV20-1 with TRBJ2-1, with unresolved D. CDR3 length equals 15 residues. Germline V lookup: CDR1 DFQATT, CDR2 SNEGSKA (reference sequence). The germline V and J ends were trimmed by 4 bases and 0 bases, with 13 bases remaining between them. CDR3 DNA: TGCAGTGCTACTGGAGCCCCGAGCTCCTACAATGAGCAGTTCTTC. Amino acid sequence: CSATGAPSSYNEQFF.

The chain combines TRBV10-3 with TRBJ2-2; no clear D. Trimming took 0 bases from V and 6 from J, leaving 20 bases between them. The CDR3 covers 18 residues. Germline CDR1 is ENHRY and CDR2 is SYGVKD. The CDR3 bases are TGTGCCATCAGTGAGTCTTCCACCCGGACCCTAATCCCCGGGGAGCTGTTTTTT. Translation: CAISESSTRTLIPGELFF.

This clonotype showed up just a few times. The CDR3 region has the DNA TGTGCCAGCTCACCGGGATTCTGGGACACTGAAGCTTTCTTT. Translation: CASSPGFWDTEAFF. The V gene is TRBV18, the J gene TRBJ1-1; D gene uncertain. Germline V lookup: CDR1 KGHSH, CDR2 LQKENI. Trimming took off 3 bases at V and 3 bases at J, with 11 bases between the two ends. This CDR3 is 14 amino acids long.

The chain couples TRBV20-1 to TRBJ1-6, with 12 bases that match TRBD1. J gave up 5 bases and V 5 bases, and 13 bases lay outside the gene matches. Per germline, CDR1 DFQATT and CDR2 SNEGSKA (reference sequence). The CDR3 covers 18 residues. CDR3 region: CSALPGQGAPVDNSPLHF. Here the CDR3 DNA reads TGCAGTGCTTTACCGGGACAGGGGGCTCCTGTGGATAATTCACCCCTCCACTTT.

CDR3 bases: TGTGCCATCAGTGAGGAGCGGGCCTCCTACAATGAGCAGTTCTTC. Its protein is CAISEERASYNEQFF. This chain connects TRBV10-3 to TRBJ2-1, with D possibly being TRBD2 (6 bases). Germline assignment: CDR1 ENHRY and CDR2 SYGVKD. This CDR3 has 15 amino acids. V was trimmed by 2 bases and J by 0 bases, leaving 8 bases between them.

This clonotype was recorded at least ten times. The V call is TRBV10-3, the J call TRBJ2-1; D is unresolved. V was clipped by 2 bases and J by 10 bases, with 6 bases between them. This CDR3 is 11 amino acids long. Germline CDR1 is ENHRY and CDR2 is SYGVKD. The CDR3, as DNA: TGTGCCATCAGTGAGCATACAGAGCAGTTCTTC. As protein: CAISEHTEQFF.

The CDR3: CASSQPSLAGTDTQYF. CDR3 sequence (DNA): TGTGCCAGCAGCCAGCCTAGCCTTGCCGGCACAGATACGCAGTATTTT. The V call is TRBV9, the J call TRBJ2-3; possible D gene TRBD2, 5 bases. The V and J ends lost 4 bases and 1 base respectively, with 16 bases between them. There are 16 residues in the CDR3. CDR1 is SGDLS and CDR2 is YYNGEE in the germline V gene.